This TCR beta chain was retrieved from a study of beta chain features in type 1 diabetes. Study-level results: For Type 1 diabetes patients, all four CD4+ subsets carried TCRB CDR3s that were moderately but significantly shorter. VDJ junctions from patients with type 1 diabetes contained fewer insertions and more deletions.

Germline V CDR1 and CDR2: SQVTM, ANQGSEA. The V segment lost 7 bases and the J segment 5 bases; nucleotides outside the gene matches: 7. The CDR3 is made up of 13 amino acids. As every portion of the isolated RNA was reverse transcribed, the sequencing read expressed TCRB transcripts. Generated by immunoSEQ multiplex PCR, the TCRdb table keeps only in-frame clones and is missing some. The sample carries 250,000 to 300,000 clones, roughly 25% recorded once. This clone was found a few times. What it recognizes is unknown. The source of this sequence is a woman aged 25 to 39 with type 1 diabetes. The sequenced sample was naive CD4+ T cells from blood. The rearrangement links TRBV29-1 to TRBJ2-1; 8 bases are shared with TRBD2. The CDR3 loop reads CSGGTSGNNEQFF. Written as DNA, the CDR3 is TGCAGCGGCGGTACTAGCGGCAACAATGAGCAGTTCTTC.